This T cell receptor (beta chain) came from a study of blood T cell repertoires in COVID-19. Study in general: COVID-19 samples collected from the United States, Italy and Spain covered acute and convalescent phases.

Participant age was roughly 18 to 95 years, and participants resided in about 25 US areas. Germline loops: CDR1 MGHRA, CDR2 YSYEKL. The CDR3 extends over 16 amino acids. V was pared by 0 bases and J by 3 bases, with 14 bases between. Clones were read by immunoSEQ multiplex PCR, and TCRdb kept only the in-frame ones, dropping some. Of roughly 150,000 clones in the sample, just under 85% were seen once. This TCR was recovered from a woman in her thirties or forties who had recovered from COVID-19. The material sequenced was PBMCs or T cells enriched from blood (not recorded which). The chain uses TRBV4-1 and TRBJ1-2; D remains unclear. CDR3 amino acids: CASSQEVARADYGYTF. DNA for the CDR3: TGCGCCAGCAGCCAAGAGGTCGCGAGGGCCGACTATGGCTACACCTTC.